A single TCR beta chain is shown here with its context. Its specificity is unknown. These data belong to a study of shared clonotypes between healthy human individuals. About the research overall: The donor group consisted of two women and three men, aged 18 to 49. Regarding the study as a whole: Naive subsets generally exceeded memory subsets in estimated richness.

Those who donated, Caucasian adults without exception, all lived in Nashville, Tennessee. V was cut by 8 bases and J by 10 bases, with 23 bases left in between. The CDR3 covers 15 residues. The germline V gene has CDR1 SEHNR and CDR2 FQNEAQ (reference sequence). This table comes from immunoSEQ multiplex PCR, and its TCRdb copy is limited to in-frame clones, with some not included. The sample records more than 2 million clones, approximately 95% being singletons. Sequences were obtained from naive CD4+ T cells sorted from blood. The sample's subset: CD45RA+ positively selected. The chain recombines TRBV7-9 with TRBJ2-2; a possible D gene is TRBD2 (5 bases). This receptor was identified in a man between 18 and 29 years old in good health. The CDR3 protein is CASQLQTTEITELFF. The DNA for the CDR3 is TGTGCCAGCCAATTGCAGACTACAGAGATAACGGAGCTGTTTTTT.